A single sample gave rise to the 26 T cell receptor beta chains below, sequenced in a study of beta chain features in type 1 diabetes. Of the isolated RNA, all was reverse transcribed, and so the sequenced material was expressed TCRB transcripts. Profiled with immunoSEQ multiplex PCR; TCRdb holds only in-frame clones, not every one. The sample holds some 330,000 clones, approximately 9.9% seen once. Sequencing was carried out using naive CD4+ T cells from blood. All receptors derive from a woman in her twenties or thirties in good health.

This clone was counted only a few times. This rearrangement joins TRBV7-2 to TRBJ2-7; 11 bases are a match to TRBD2. V dropped 1 base and J dropped 5; count of bases not matched to a gene: 10. CDR3 length equals 17 residues. The V gene's germline CDR1 is SGHTA and CDR2 FQGNSA. CDR3 loop: CASSLEGLAGGRNEQYF. The CDR3 DNA sequence: TGTGCCAGCAGCTTAGAGGGTCTAGCGGGAGGCCGCAACGAGCAGTACTTC.

There are a few counts of this clone. The chain is built from TRBV30 and TRBJ2-5, with D hard to call. In germline, CDR1 is GTSNPN, CDR2 SVGIG (reference sequence). The V end lost 5 bases, the J end lost 5 bases, and 9 bases lay between the germline ends. The CDR3 length is 11 residues. The CDR3 reads CAWASAETQYF. The CDR3 nucleotides read TGTGCCTGGGCCTCTGCGGAGACCCAGTACTTC.

This chain connects TRBV9 to TRBJ1-4, with 10 nucleotides matching TRBD1. Germline loops: CDR1 SGDLS, CDR2 YYNGEE. V trimming: 2 bases; J trimming: 2 bases; junction bases outside the gene matches: 0. This CDR3 contains 15 residues. DNA for the CDR3: TGTGCCAGCAGCGTGGGACAGGGGACTAATGAAAAACTGTTTTTT. It encodes CASSVGQGTNEKLFF.

CDR3 DNA: TGTGCCACCCTTCGGACGGGAGGGAACACTGAAGCTTTCTTT. Translating it yields CATLRTGGNTEAFF. This sequence joins TRBV6-5 and TRBJ1-1; D is ambiguous. V lost 10 bases and J lost 1, with 16 bases in between. This CDR3 contains 14 residues. Germline loops: CDR1 MNHEY, CDR2 SVGAGI.

This clone has only a few counts. The chain joins TRBV7-2 to TRBJ2-1; 9 bases fit TRBD2. Germline assignment: CDR1 SGHTA and CDR2 FQGNSA. CDR3 length: 16 amino acids. Losses at the gene ends were 5 bases for V and 5 bases for J; bases not matched to a gene: 10. The CDR3 sequence: CASSLRLAGIDNEQFF. The CDR3 region has the DNA TGTGCCAGCAGCCTAAGGCTAGCGGGGATCGACAATGAGCAGTTCTTC.

There are a few counts of this clone. This rearrangement joins TRBV10-3 to TRBJ2-7; D remains ambiguous. CDR3 length: 11 residues. V was trimmed by 8 bases and J by 1 base, leaving 6 bases between them. In germline, CDR1 is ENHRY, CDR2 SYGVKD. CDR3 region: CAIRASYEQYF. CDR3 coding DNA: TGTGCCATCCGCGCATCCTACGAGCAGTACTTC.

This chain connects TRBV29-1 to TRBJ1-1, with no clear D. The CDR3 totals 14 residues. Germline V lookup: CDR1 SQVTM, CDR2 ANQGSEA. The ends were cut back, 1 base at V and 7 bases at J, with 16 bases in the middle. The CDR3 sequence is CSVEVSGTRGEAFF. CDR3 bases: TGCAGCGTTGAAGTGAGTGGCACCCGCGGTGAAGCTTTCTTT.

CDR3 in DNA: TGCACCAGCAGCCAAAGAAACAAACAGCAAGAGACCCAGTACTTC. Its protein is CTSSQRNKQQETQYF. The chain is built from TRBV1 and TRBJ2-5; TRBD1 is taken as the D call from the table, unchecked against the DNA. TRBV1 is termed a pseudogene. The CDR3 length is 15 residues.

This chain connects TRBV7-2 to TRBJ2-2; TRBD1 agrees at 8 bases. The germline CDR1 and CDR2 sequences are SGHTA and FQGNSA. The CDR3 loop spans 14 amino acids. With V trimmed by 4 bases and J by 3 bases, 1 base remained unmatched. CDR3 loop: CASSSTGDTGELFF. As DNA, the CDR3 is TGTGCCAGCAGCTCGACAGGGGACACCGGGGAGCTGTTTTTT.

This clone has just a few counts. This sequence joins TRBV9 and TRBJ2-4, with TRBD2 identical over 9 bases. In germline, CDR1 is SGDLS, CDR2 YYNGEE. The CDR3 runs 18 residues. V trimming: 1 base; J trimming: 1 base; junction bases outside the gene matches: 9. CDR3 region: CASSVLAGSDGAKNIQYF. The CDR3 bases are TGTGCCAGCAGCGTACTAGCGGGAAGCGACGGGGCCAAAAACATTCAGTACTTC. Looking up the rest from reference TRBV9 and TRBJ2-4 gives the full variable domain: DSGVTQTPKHLITATGQRVTLRCSPRSGDLSVYWYQQSLDQGLQFLIQYYNGEERAKGNILERFSAQQFPDLHSELNLSSLELGDSALYFCASSVLAGSDGAKNIQYFGAGTRLSVL.

This clone came up a few times. This chain connects TRBV19 to TRBJ2-7; D gene ambiguous. This CDR3 is built from 13 residues. The germline V gene has CDR1 LNHDA and CDR2 SQIVND (reference sequence). V shed 4 bases and J shed 3 bases, with 10 bases lying between them. The CDR3: CASSTSHSYEQYF. The CDR3 DNA is TGTGCCAGTAGTACCTCCCACAGCTACGAGCAGTACTTC.

The V and J genes are TRBV7-9 and TRBJ2-5; 7 bases match TRBD1. The CDR3 sequence is 15 residues long. CDR1 and CDR2 (germline): SEHNR, FQNEAQ (reference sequence). After removal of 6 bases from V and 2 bases from J, the junction contained 9 bases not matched to a gene. DNA of the CDR3: TGTGCCAGCAGTAGACAGGGCCAGAGTCAAGAGACCCAGTACTTC. Translation gives CASSRQGQSQETQYF.

The rearrangement joins TRBV5-1 to TRBJ1-1; D perhaps matches TRBD1 (5 bases). Germline V CDR1 and CDR2: SGHRS, YFSETQ. Trimming shortened V by 4 bases and J by 2 bases, and 9 bases separated the two germline ends. The CDR3 has 13 amino acids. The CDR3, as DNA: TGCGCCAGCAGCCCACAGGATAACACTGAAGCTTTCTTT. This codes for CASSPQDNTEAFF. Full variable domain (missing parts from reference TRBV5-1 and TRBJ1-1): KAGVTQTPRYLIKTRGQQVTLSCSPISGHRSVSWYQQTPGQGLQFLFEYFSETQRNKGNFPGRFSGRQFSNSRSEMNVSTLELGDSALYLCASSPQDNTEAFFGQGTRLTVV.

This CDR3 reads CSIGQGTGELFF. CDR3 nucleotides: TGCAGCATAGGACAGGGGACCGGGGAGCTGTTTTTT. V gene TRBV29-1 combines with J gene TRBJ2-2; 9 bases line up with TRBD1. Germline-derived CDR1 and CDR2 are SQVTM and ANQGSEA. The CDR3 runs to 12 residues. With V trimmed by 8 bases and J by 5 bases, 3 bases remained unmatched.

The genes are TRBV14 and TRBJ2-5; 7 positions agree with TRBD2. The end of the DNA aligns better with TRBJ2-7, so the J call may be wrong. This CDR3 has 16 amino acids. CDR1 is SGHDN, CDR2 FVKESK, per germline. CDR3 in amino acids: CASSQDWLAGVHEQYF. Here the CDR3 DNA reads TGTGCCAGCAGCCAAGATTGGCTGGCGGGAGTCCACGAGCAGTACTTC.

This clone was seen only a few times. The rearrangement joins TRBV30 to TRBJ1-1, with a weak D call TRBD1 (5 bases). V lost 5 bases to trimming and J lost 0 bases, with 16 bases between them. Germline V gene data show CDR1 as GTSNPN and CDR2 as SVGIG (reference sequence). The CDR3 has 15 amino acids. The CDR3 loop is CAWQVAGLMNTEAFF. As DNA, the CDR3 is TGTGCCTGGCAGGTGGCGGGACTGATGAACACTGAAGCTTTCTTT.

The chain uses TRBV30 and TRBJ2-3, with 10 bases matching TRBD2. Germline CDR1 and CDR2: GTSNPN and SVGIG (reference sequence). This CDR3 has 16 amino acids. The V segment lost 4 bases and the J segment 5 bases; nucleotides outside the gene matches: 12. CDR3: CAWTGGLAGVGDTQYF. In DNA, the CDR3 is TGTGCCTGGACTGGGGGTCTAGCGGGAGTAGGAGATACGCAGTATTTT.

This clone occurred a few times. The rearrangement uses TRBV7-3 and TRBJ2-2, with D perhaps TRBD1 (6 bases). V was trimmed by 5 bases and J by 4 bases, leaving 17 bases between them. This CDR3 is built from 16 residues. Germline V lookup: CDR1 SGHTA, CDR2 FQGTGA. In DNA, the CDR3 is TGTGCCAGCAGCCCTCTGGGGCAGGGGAGCACCGGGGAGCTGTTTTTT. Translation gives CASSPLGQGSTGELFF.

The CDR3 nucleotides read TGTGCCAGTAGTAGACAGATTTCTACCGGGGAGCTGTTTTTT. Amino acid sequence: CASSRQISTGELFF. The chain has TRBV19 and TRBJ2-2, with D possibly being TRBD1 (5 bases). This CDR3 is built from 14 residues. Germline V gives CDR1 LNHDA, CDR2 SQIVND (reference sequence). V was trimmed by 4 bases and J by 5 bases, leaving 11 bases between them.

This clone occurred many times. The chain has TRBV15 and TRBJ2-4, with D possibly matching TRBD1 (6 bases). The CDR3 runs to 12 residues. The germline V gene has CDR1 LNHNV and CDR2 YYDKDF (reference sequence). V gave up 5 bases and J gave up 5 bases, with 7 bases separating them. The CDR3 DNA sequence: TGTGCCACCAGCGGACAGCAAAACATTCAGTACTTC. Amino acids: CATSGQQNIQYF.

This clone was seen many times. Written as DNA, the CDR3 is TGCGCCAGCAGCCAAGATCTTCGGGACACAGATACGCAGTATTTT. This codes for CASSQDLRDTDTQYF. The chain is built from TRBV4-3 and TRBJ2-3, with a weak D call TRBD2 (5 bases). Germline V gene lookup returns CDR1 LGHNA and CDR2 YSLEER. Trimming removed 0 bases at V and 2 bases at J, with 9 bases between. This CDR3 spans 15 amino acids.

The V call is TRBV14, the J call TRBJ2-5; 7 positions agree with TRBD2. V shed 1 base and J 5 bases; nucleotides not matched to a gene: 10. This CDR3 has 16 residues. Germline CDR1 is SGHDN and CDR2 is FVKESK. The CDR3: CASSQVAGLPRETQYF. CDR3 in DNA: TGTGCCAGCAGCCAAGTGGCGGGACTACCAAGGGAGACCCAGTACTTC.

This clone was counted a few times. This chain uses TRBV19 with TRBJ2-1, with a tentative D call TRBD2 (7 bases). CDR3 length: 16 amino acids. The germline CDR1 and CDR2 sequences are LNHDA and SQIVND (reference sequence). V was trimmed by 3 bases and J by 0 bases, leaving 12 bases between them. The CDR3 DNA follows: TGTGCCAGTAGTATGGGAGGGGGACACTCCTACAATGAGCAGTTCTTC. Residues: CASSMGGGHSYNEQFF.

V usage is TRBV23-1 and J usage is TRBJ2-1, with D unclear. TRBV23-1 is placed among ORFs of uncertain function. The CDR3 covers 15 residues. Between the trimmed V and J ends, which lost 0 bases and 0 bases, there was a span of 6 bases. CDR3 region: CASSQSLTSYNEQFF. The DNA of the CDR3 is TGCGCCAGCAGTCAATCACTTACCTCCTACAATGAGCAGTTCTTC.

This clone was seen only a few times. The chain employs TRBV6-5 and TRBJ2-1; TRBD2 agrees at 12 bases. The J segment lost 9 bases and the V segment lost 2 bases, leaving 5 bases of the junction unmatched. The CDR3 length is 15 residues. Germline values: CDR1 MNHEY, CDR2 SVGAGI. CDR3 residues: CASSYVSSGRGEQFF. The CDR3 nucleotides read TGTGCCAGCAGTTACGTGTCTAGCGGGAGGGGTGAGCAGTTCTTC.

This clone has a handful of counts. The V and J genes are TRBV6-5 and TRBJ2-7; possibly TRBD2 for D (5 bases). V shed 2 bases and J shed 1 base, with 12 bases lying between them. Looked up from germline, CDR1 is MNHEY and CDR2 is SVGAGI. CDR3 length equals 15 residues. The CDR3 DNA reads TGTGCCAGCAGTTACGATGTGAGCGGTTCCTACGAGCAGTACTTC. Translation: CASSYDVSGSYEQYF.